The source of this T cell receptor beta chain is a study of blood T cell repertoires in COVID-19. The wider study: Acute and convalescent COVID-19 specimens originated in the United States, Italy and Spain. Nucleic acid was either cDNA or gDNA, and it came from T cells, B-cell-depleted T cells, or PBMCs.

Original methodology: Nucleated cell number was recorded as an estimate derived from reference gene primer amplification. Produced via immunoSEQ multiplex PCR; TCRdb's table is partial and in-frame only. The V and J calls and clone size are taken from that table; D and trimming were inferred from the DNA. Of roughly 130,000 clones listed, roughly 80% are singletons. Germline lookup yields CDR1 LNHDA and CDR2 SQIVND (reference sequence). This CDR3 has 13 residues. The V end was cut by 7 bases, the J end by 2 bases, with 11 bases between. The TCR sequence derives from a man aged 50 to 60 with acute or convalescent COVID-19. The chain combines TRBV19 with TRBJ1-1; D unresolved. Material: peripheral blood. The CDR3 is CASTPSVNTEAFF. The CDR3 coding sequence is TGTGCCAGTACCCCGAGCGTAAACACTGAAGCTTTCTTT.